One and the same sample provided the 13 T cell receptor beta chains below, sequenced in a study of shared clonotypes between healthy human individuals. Naive CD8 cells, CD45RO-negative and positively selected for CCR7, excluded terminally differentiated effector memory CD45RA+ cells. Sequenced by immunoSEQ multiplex PCR; TCRdb stores in-frame clones only, minus some. The sample carries over 2 million clones, about 94% recorded once. The sequenced sample was naive CD8+ T cells sorted from blood. All receptors come from a man between 18 and 29 years old in good health.

As for this clone: Different DNA sequences within this sample yield the same CDR3. This chain connects TRBV13 to TRBJ2-3; the D is unclear. V was clipped by 2 bases and J by 1 base, with 10 bases between them. The CDR3 spans 15 residues. Germline V gene sequence: CDR1 PRHDT, CDR2 FYEKMQ (reference sequence). The CDR3 reads CASSLSGVGTDTQYF. The CDR3 DNA is TGTGCCAGCAGCTTATCTGGAGTTGGCACAGATACGCAGTATTTT.

The chain has TRBV2 and TRBJ1-1; perhaps TRBD1 as D (5 bases). Germline CDR1 and CDR2: SNHLY and FYNNEI. Trimming took 8 bases from V and 0 from J, leaving 16 bases between them. CDR3 size: 15 residues. The CDR3 coding sequence is TGTGCCAGCCTCAGACTGGAGGGGATGAACACTGAAGCTTTCTTT. Translated: CASLRLEGMNTEAFF.

The rearrangement uses TRBV4-3 and TRBJ2-1; 7 nucleotides line up with TRBD2. The CDR3 covers 19 residues. CDR1 is LGHNA, CDR2 YSLEER, per germline. Trimming cost V 2 bases and J 1 base; bases outside gene matches: 14. The CDR3 DNA sequence: TGCGCCAGCAGCCAACGTACCTGGGACTACACCGATTCCTACAATGAGCAGTTCTTC. Its protein is CASSQRTWDYTDSYNEQFF.

The gene calls are TRBV7-9 and TRBJ2-1, with TRBD1 matching 9 bases. The CDR3 is 16 residues long. Germline values: CDR1 SEHNR, CDR2 FQNEAQ (reference sequence). J was trimmed by 5 bases and V by 2 bases; bases with no gene match: 7. The chain's CDR3 is CASSLTYRGLNNEQFF. The DNA for the CDR3 is TGTGCCAGCAGCTTAACCTACAGGGGGCTGAACAATGAGCAGTTCTTC.

The rearrangement links TRBV12-5 to TRBJ2-1, with D perhaps matching TRBD1 or TRBD2 (5 bases each). Trimming took off 1 base at V and 5 bases at J, with 12 bases between the two ends. CDR1 and CDR2 (germline): LGHNT, FRNRAP. The CDR3 totals 15 residues. DNA of the CDR3: TGTGCTAGTGGTTTGGGGGGGACGGCCAACAATGAGCAGTTCTTC. It specifies CASGLGGTANNEQFF.

CDR3 DNA: TGTGCCAGCAGTGAAGTTCCAGGCGGTGAAAAACTGTTTTTT. Its translation: CASSEVPGGEKLFF. The chain links TRBV6-1 to TRBJ1-4; D uncertain. The V end was cut by 1 base, the J end by 7 bases, with 10 bases between. This CDR3 region has 14 residues. Germline V gives CDR1 MNHNS, CDR2 SASEGT.

The rearrangement links TRBV10-3 to TRBJ2-2; D is uncertain. Germline CDR1 reads ENHRY; CDR2 reads SYGVKD. This CDR3 is built from 12 residues. Trimming stripped 7 bases from V and 3 bases from J, with 6 bases between. The CDR3 here is CAIMGDTGELFF. CDR3 in DNA: TGTGCCATCATGGGTGACACCGGGGAGCTGTTTTTT.

V is TRBV2 and J is TRBJ1-4; D not resolved. Germline loops: CDR1 SNHLY, CDR2 FYNNEI. The V end lost 3 bases, the J end lost 0 bases, and 11 bases lay between the germline ends. The CDR3 runs to 16 residues. CDR3 nucleotides: TGTGCCAGCAGTGACCCCGGGAGGGCAACTAATGAAAAACTGTTTTTT. Translation: CASSDPGRATNEKLFF.

CDR3 sequence (DNA): TGTGCCAGAAGCTTGTTTCCGAAACGAGCCCATCAAGAGACCCAGTACTTC. Its translation: CARSLFPKRAHQETQYF. This sequence joins TRBV5-3 and TRBJ2-5; D is undetermined. TRBV5-3 is treated as an ORF (open reading frame) with a function not yet certain. V gave up 1 base and J gave up 2 bases, with 18 bases separating them. CDR3 size: 17 residues.

The chain employs TRBV7-9 and TRBJ2-3, with no clear D. The germline V gene has CDR1 SEHNR and CDR2 FQNEAQ (reference sequence). Trimming stripped 4 bases from V and 4 bases from J, with 9 bases between. CDR3 length: 13 residues. CDR3 in amino acids: CASSSSIADTQYF. CDR3 coding DNA: TGTGCCAGCAGCTCCTCTATAGCAGATACGCAGTATTTT.

The chain employs TRBV5-1 and TRBJ1-2; possible D gene TRBD1, 5 bases. Germline V gene lookup returns CDR1 SGHRS and CDR2 YFSETQ. V lost 4 bases and J lost 4, with 17 bases in between. This CDR3 region has 15 residues. CDR3 nucleotides: TGCGCCAGCAGCCCGGATGCAGGGTGGGCCTATGGCTACACCTTC. It yields the protein CASSPDAGWAYGYTF.

This rearrangement joins TRBV9 to TRBJ2-7; TRBD2 might be the D (6 bases). V shed 0 bases and J shed 4 bases, with 11 bases lying between them. The CDR3 extends over 14 amino acids. CDR1 is SGDLS and CDR2 is YYNGEE in the germline V gene. This CDR3 is CASSVAREPYEQYF. CDR3 DNA sequence: TGTGCCAGCAGCGTAGCACGGGAGCCGTACGAGCAGTACTTC.

V gene TRBV28 combines with J gene TRBJ1-2, with TRBD1 identical over 8 bases. V lost 5 bases, J lost 6 bases, and 5 bases stayed unmatched. CDR3 length: 13 residues. CDR1 and CDR2 (germline): MDHEN, SYDVKM. CDR3 sequence (DNA): TGTGCCAGCAGTGGTCCGACAGGGGATGGCTACACCTTC. Its translation: CASSGPTGDGYTF.